Listed below are T cell receptor beta chains from one sample, sequenced in a study of spatial heterogeneity in lung cancer. Each CDR3 protein is one row after TCRdb ran MiXCR on the 5' RACE reads. The sample includes about 3,000 distinct CDR3 sequences, about 30% of them seen just once. Sequences were derived from PBMCs, sampled at surgery. Source of these receptors: a male donor with early-stage non-small cell lung cancer. The conserved cysteine and the conserved F or W are not part of the CDR3 here. A D gene is named only where the DNA matches it firmly.

V | D | CDR3
TRBV29-1 | TRBD1 | SAEDRGRRYGYT
TRBV19 | NA | ASQHRENTEAF
TRBV6-5 | TRBD1 | ASSYSPTGEGYT
TRBV10-2 | NA | ASSDGFQETQY
TRBV4-3 | TRBD1 | ASSQDLTGGNTGELF
TRBV28 | NA | ASRPSLRAKNIQY
TRBV7-6 | NA | ASSTRLNNEQF
TRBV27 | TRBD2 | ASSLAGGAYEQY
TRBV3-1 | TRBD2 | ASSQLGRLAGTDTQY
TRBV12-3/TRBV12-4 | NA | ASSLTDTIY
TRBV6-5 | NA | ASSSTGFTGELF
TRBV19 | NA | ASSMWDGAYEQY
TRBV6-5 | NA | ASSLQAAGAFSYEQY
TRBV6-2/TRBV6-3 | NA | ASRRTSSYEQY
TRBV6-5 | NA | ASSYSGSGGAF
TRBV7-8 | NA | ASSLVSERISNQPQH
TRBV19 | NA | ASSMGADTQY
TRBV28 | NA | ASSFSYEYQETQY
TRBV2 | NA | ASSVRDYEQY
TRBV30 | TRBD2 | AWSPRTSGSVGGELF
TRBV19 | TRBD2 | ASSPRLAGTGELF
TRBV5-6 | NA | ASSPDSDEQF
TRBV6-5 | NA | ASSSNPPGQLTNYGYT
TRBV11-2 | NA | ASSLDYTGELF
TRBV7-2 | NA | ASSFKGNSPLH
TRBV6-1 | NA | ASSELAGGFGTQY
TRBV12-3/TRBV12-4 | NA | ASSYRVNTEAF
TRBV5-6 | NA | ASSAGRVLGNQPQH
TRBV7-9 | TRBD1 | ASNPGQGSNQPQH
TRBV29-1 | TRBD2 | SVRDSSGRTYEQY
TRBV5-1 | NA | ASSLDPGLYNEQF
TRBV20-1 | TRBD2 | SAPLTASGGAIGELF
TRBV4-2 | NA | ASSLARNEQF
TRBV19 | NA | ASRSVRGRNQPQH
TRBV28 | TRBD2 | ASGGEGVPYNEQF
TRBV12-3/TRBV12-4 | NA | ASSITDTQY
TRBV10-2 | TRBD1 | ASSESDRGTGELF
TRBV28 | NA | ASSLTVGGGTGELF
TRBV6-5 | TRBD1 | ASSPQGTVSEQY
TRBV5-5 | NA | ASSSGAQNSNQPQH
TRBV18 | NA | ASSPTNTEAF
TRBV12-3/TRBV12-4 | NA | ASSVNYSNQPQH
TRBV15 | NA | ATSRDRRSTNYGYT
TRBV4-2 | TRBD2 | ASTPSRGDNEQF
TRBV25-1 | NA | ASIRGSEAF
TRBV5-1 | TRBD1 | ASSLQQGSTGELF
TRBV27 | TRBD1 | ASSLGQGRWDTEAF
TRBV4-1 | TRBD1 | ASSQGETGMETQY
TRBV5-6 | TRBD1 | ASSFRDSPYEQY
TRBV7-2 | NA | ASSLVPLPGETQY
TRBV2 | NA | ASSVDRVLSYNEQF
TRBV6-1 | TRBD2 | ASSEEAGGSETQY
TRBV3-1 | NA | ASSQDRVGSSYNEQF
TRBV10-3 | TRBD2 | AIRDRDVAGGNEQF
TRBV10-2 | NA | ASKQDRLSTQY
TRBV28 | TRBD2 | ASREDGRTGELF
TRBV7-9 | NA | ASSFSGGTDTQY